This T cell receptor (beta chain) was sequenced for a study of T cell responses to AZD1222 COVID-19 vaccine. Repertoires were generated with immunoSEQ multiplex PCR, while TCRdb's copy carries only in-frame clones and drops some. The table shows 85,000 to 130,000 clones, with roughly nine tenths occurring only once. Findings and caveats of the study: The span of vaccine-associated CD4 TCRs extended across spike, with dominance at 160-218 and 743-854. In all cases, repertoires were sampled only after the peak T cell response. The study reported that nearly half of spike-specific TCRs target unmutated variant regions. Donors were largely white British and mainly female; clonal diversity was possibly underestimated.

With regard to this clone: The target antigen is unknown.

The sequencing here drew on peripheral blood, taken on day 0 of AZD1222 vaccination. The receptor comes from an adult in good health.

The CDR3 reads CASSDQGYYGYTF. Here the CDR3 DNA reads TGTGCCAGCAGCGACCAGGGATACTATGGCTACACCTTC. This sequence joins TRBV6-6 and TRBJ1-2; D might be TRBD1 (5 bases). CDR3 length: 13 residues. V lost 6 bases and J 3 bases, leaving 11 bases between the germline ends. Germline V lookup: CDR1 MNHNY, CDR2 SVGAGI (reference sequence).